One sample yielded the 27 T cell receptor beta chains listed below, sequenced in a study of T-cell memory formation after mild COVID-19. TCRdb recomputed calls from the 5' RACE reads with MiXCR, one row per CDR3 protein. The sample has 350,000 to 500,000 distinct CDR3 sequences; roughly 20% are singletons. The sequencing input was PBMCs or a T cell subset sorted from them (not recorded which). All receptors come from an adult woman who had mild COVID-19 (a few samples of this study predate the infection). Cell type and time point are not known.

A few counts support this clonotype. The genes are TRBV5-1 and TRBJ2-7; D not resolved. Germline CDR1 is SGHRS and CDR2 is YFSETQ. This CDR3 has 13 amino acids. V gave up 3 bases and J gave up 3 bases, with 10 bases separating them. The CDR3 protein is CASSSFANYEQYF. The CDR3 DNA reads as TGCGCCAGCAGCTCCTTTGCTAACTACGAGCAGTACTTC.

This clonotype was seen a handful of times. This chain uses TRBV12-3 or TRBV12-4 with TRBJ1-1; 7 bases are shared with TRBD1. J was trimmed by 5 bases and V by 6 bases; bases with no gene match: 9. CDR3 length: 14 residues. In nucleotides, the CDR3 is TGTGCCAGCAGATGGGGACAGACGAGAACTGAAGCTTTCTTT. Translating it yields CASRWGQTRTEAFF.

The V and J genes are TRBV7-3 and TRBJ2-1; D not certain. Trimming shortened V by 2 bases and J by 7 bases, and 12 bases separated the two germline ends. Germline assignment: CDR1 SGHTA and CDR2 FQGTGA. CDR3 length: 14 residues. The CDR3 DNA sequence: TGTGCCAGCAGCTTATCAGTTGGGAAAAATGAGCAGTTCTTC. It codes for CASSLSVGKNEQFF.

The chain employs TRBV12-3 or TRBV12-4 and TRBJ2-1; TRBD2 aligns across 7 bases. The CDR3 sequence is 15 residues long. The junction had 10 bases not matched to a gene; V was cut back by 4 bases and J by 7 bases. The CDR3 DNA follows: TGTGCCAGCAGTTCGCGGACTAGTGGGGGAAATGAGCAGTTCTTC. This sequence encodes CASSSRTSGGNEQFF.

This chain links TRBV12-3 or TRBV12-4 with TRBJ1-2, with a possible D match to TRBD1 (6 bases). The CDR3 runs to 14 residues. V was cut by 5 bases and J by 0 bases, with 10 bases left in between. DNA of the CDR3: TGTGCCAGCAGTCCCAGGGGAGCTAACTATGGCTACACCTTC. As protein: CASSPRGANYGYTF.

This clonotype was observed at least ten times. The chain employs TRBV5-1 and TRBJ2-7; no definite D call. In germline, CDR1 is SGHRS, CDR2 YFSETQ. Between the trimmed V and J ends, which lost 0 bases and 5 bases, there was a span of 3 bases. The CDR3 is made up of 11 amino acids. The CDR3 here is CASSLADEQYF. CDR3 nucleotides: TGCGCCAGCAGCTTGGCAGACGAGCAGTACTTC.

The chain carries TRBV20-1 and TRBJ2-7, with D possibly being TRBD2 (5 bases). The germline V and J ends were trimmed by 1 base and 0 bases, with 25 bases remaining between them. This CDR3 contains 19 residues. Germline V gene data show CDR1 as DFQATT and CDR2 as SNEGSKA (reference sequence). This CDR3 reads CSARGDRLAPNPYSYEQYF. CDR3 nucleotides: TGCAGTGCTAGAGGCGATCGGCTAGCCCCCAACCCATACTCCTACGAGCAGTACTTC.

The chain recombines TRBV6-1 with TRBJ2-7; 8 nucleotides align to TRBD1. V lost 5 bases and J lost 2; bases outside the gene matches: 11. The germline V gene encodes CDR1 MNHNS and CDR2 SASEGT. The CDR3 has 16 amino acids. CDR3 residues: CASSTLRTGRTYEQYF. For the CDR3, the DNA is TGTGCCAGCAGTACGCTTAGGACAGGGCGTACCTACGAGCAGTACTTC.

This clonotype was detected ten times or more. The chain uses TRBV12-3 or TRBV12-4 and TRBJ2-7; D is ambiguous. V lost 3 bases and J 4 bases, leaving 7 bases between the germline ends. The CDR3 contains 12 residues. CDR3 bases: TGTGCCAGCAGTTTTGCTGGGTACGAGCAGTACTTC. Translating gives CASSFAGYEQYF.

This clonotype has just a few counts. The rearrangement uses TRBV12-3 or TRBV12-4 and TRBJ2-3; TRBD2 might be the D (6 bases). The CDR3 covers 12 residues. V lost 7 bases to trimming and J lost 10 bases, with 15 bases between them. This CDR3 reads CASKEYAGPQYF. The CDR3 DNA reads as TGTGCCAGCAAGGAGTACGCGGGACCGCAGTATTTT.

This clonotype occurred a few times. This chain's CDR3 is CASSHGNEQFF. CDR3 in DNA: TGTGCCAGCAGCCACGGGAATGAGCAGTTCTTC. V usage is TRBV3-1 and J usage is TRBJ2-1; D is unresolved. CDR1 LGHDT and CDR2 YNNKEL come from the germline V gene (reference sequence). Trimming removed 3 bases at V and 7 bases at J, with 4 bases between. The CDR3 runs 11 residues.

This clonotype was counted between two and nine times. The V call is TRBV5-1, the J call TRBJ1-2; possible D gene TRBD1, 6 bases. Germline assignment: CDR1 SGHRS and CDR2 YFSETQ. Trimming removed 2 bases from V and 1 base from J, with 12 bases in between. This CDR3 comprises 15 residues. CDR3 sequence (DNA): TGCGCCAGCAGCTTTCAGGGGCGGGATAACTATGGCTACACCTTC. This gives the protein CASSFQGRDNYGYTF.

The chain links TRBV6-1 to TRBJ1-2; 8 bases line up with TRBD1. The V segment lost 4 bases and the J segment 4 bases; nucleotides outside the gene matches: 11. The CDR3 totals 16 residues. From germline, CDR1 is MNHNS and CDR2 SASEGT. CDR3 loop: CASSVDGQGGRYGYTF. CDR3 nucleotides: TGTGCCAGCAGTGTCGACGGACAGGGAGGCCGCTATGGCTACACCTTC.

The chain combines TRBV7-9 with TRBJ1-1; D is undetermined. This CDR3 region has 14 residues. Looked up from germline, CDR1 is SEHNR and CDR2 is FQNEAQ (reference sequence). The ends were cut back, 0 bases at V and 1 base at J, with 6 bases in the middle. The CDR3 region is CASSLAQPNTEAFF. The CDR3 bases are TGTGCCAGCAGCTTAGCCCAACCGAACACTGAAGCTTTCTTT.

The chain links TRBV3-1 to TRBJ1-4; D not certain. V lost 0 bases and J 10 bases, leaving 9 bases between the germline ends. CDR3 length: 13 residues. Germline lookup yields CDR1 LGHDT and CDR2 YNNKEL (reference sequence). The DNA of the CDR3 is TGTGCCAGCAGCCAAGAGGGGTGGGGAAAACTGTTTTTT. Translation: CASSQEGWGKLFF.

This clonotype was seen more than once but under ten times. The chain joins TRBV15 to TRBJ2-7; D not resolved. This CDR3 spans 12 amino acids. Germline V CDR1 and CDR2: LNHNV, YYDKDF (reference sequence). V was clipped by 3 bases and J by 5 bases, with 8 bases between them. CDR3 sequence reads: CATSSDLNEQYF. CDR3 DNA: TGTGCCACCAGCAGTGACCTGAACGAGCAGTACTTC.

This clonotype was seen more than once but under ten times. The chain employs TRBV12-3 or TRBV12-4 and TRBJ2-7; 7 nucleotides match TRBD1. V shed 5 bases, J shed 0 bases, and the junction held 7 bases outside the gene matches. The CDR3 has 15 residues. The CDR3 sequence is CASSHRDSLSYEQYF. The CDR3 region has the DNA TGTGCCAGCAGTCACCGGGACAGCCTCTCCTACGAGCAGTACTTC.

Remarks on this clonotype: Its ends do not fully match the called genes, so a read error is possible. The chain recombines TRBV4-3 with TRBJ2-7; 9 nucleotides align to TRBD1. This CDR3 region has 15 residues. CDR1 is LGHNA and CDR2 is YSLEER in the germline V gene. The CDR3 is CASRQDRGRAYEQYF. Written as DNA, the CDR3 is TGCGCCAGCAGACAAGACAGGGGGAGAGCGTACGAGCAGTACTTC.

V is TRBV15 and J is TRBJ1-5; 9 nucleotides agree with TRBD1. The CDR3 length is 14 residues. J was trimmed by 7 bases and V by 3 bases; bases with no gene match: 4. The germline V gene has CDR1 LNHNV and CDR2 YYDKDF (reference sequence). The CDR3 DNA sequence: TGTGCCACCAGCAGGGGACAGGGCTTACAGCCCCAGCATTTT. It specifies CATSRGQGLQPQHF.

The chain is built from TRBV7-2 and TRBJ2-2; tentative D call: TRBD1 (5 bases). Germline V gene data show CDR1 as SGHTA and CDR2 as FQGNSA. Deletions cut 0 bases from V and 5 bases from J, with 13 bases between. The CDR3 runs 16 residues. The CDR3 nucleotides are TGTGCCAGCAGCTTAGCCAGGGTTAGGGATACCGGGGAGCTGTTTTTT. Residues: CASSLARVRDTGELFF.

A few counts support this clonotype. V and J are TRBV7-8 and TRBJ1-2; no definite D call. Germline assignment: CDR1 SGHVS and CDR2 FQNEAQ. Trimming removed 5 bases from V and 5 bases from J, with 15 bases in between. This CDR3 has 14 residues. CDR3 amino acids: CASSPLQSGYGYTF. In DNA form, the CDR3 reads TGTGCCAGCAGCCCATTACAGAGTGGGTATGGCTACACCTTC.

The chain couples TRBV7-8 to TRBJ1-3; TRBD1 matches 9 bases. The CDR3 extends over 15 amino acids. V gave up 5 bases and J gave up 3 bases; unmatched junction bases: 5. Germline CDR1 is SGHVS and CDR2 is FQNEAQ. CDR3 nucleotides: TGTGCCAGCAGCCCACAGGGGGCGCTTGGAAACACCATATATTTT. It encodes CASSPQGALGNTIYF.

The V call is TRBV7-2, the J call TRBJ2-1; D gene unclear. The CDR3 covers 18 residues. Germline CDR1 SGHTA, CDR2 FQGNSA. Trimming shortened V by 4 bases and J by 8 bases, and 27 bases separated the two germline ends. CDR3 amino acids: CASSSLPWVGPQPHEQFF. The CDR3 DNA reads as TGTGCCAGCAGCTCCCTTCCGTGGGTTGGGCCTCAGCCCCATGAGCAGTTCTTC.

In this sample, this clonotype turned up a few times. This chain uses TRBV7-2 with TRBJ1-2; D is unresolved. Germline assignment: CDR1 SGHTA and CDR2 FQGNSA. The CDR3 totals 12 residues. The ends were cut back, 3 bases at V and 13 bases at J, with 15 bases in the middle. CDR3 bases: TGTGCCAGCAGCTTTAGGCCCACTGGGTGCACCTTC. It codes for CASSFRPTGCTF. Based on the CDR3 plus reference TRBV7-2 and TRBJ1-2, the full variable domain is GAGVSQSPSNKVTEKGKDVELRCDPISGHTALYWYRQSLGQGLEFLIYFQGNSAPDKSGLPSDRFSAERTGGSVSTLTIQRTQQEDSAVYLCASSFRPTGCTFGSGTRLTVV.

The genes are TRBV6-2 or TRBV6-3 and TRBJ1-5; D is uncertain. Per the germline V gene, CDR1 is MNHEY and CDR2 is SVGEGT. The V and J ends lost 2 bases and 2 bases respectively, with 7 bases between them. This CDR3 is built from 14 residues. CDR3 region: CASSYSNRNQPQHF. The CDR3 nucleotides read TGTGCCAGCAGTTACAGCAATCGCAATCAGCCCCAGCATTTT.

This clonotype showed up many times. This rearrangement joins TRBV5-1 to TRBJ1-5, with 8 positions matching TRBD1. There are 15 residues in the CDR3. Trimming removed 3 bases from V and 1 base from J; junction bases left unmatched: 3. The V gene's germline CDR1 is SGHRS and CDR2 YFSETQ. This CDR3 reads CASSSTGESNQPQHF. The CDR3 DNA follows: TGCGCCAGCAGCTCGACAGGGGAAAGCAATCAGCCCCAGCATTTT.

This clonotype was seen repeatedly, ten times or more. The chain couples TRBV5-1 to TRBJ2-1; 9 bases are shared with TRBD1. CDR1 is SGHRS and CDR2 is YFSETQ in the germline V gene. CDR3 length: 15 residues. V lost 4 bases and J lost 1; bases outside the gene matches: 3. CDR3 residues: CASSAGTGSYNEQFF. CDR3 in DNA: TGCGCCAGCAGCGCCGGGACAGGGTCCTACAATGAGCAGTTCTTC.